Below are 5 T cell receptor beta chains sequenced from a single sample in a study of blood T cell repertoires in COVID-19. Only in-frame clones appear in the TCRdb table, and some are missing; sequencing was by immunoSEQ multiplex PCR. The sample consists of approximately 84,000 clones, about 83% of them appearing once. Sequenced sample: peripheral blood. These receptors were collected from a woman older than 75 with acute or convalescent COVID-19.

This chain joins TRBV6-5 and TRBJ2-7; a weak D match, TRBD1 (5 bases). V gave up 10 bases and J gave up 0 bases, with 16 bases separating them. The CDR3 extends over 14 amino acids. Germline V gives CDR1 MNHEY, CDR2 SVGAGI. The CDR3 loop is CATTRQRTSYEQYF. In DNA form, the CDR3 reads TGTGCCACCACCAGACAGCGAACCTCCTACGAGCAGTACTTC.

The chain couples TRBV18 to TRBJ2-1; 7 nucleotides line up with TRBD1. The ends lost 1 base at V and 0 bases at J; junction bases unmatched: 3. The V gene's germline CDR1 is KGHSH and CDR2 LQKENI. This CDR3 is built from 16 residues. This CDR3 is CASSPQGDSSYNEQFF. As DNA, the CDR3 is TGTGCCAGCTCACCACAGGGGGACAGCTCCTACAATGAGCAGTTCTTC.

The rearrangement links TRBV28 to TRBJ2-7, with 11 positions matching TRBD2. The CDR3 is 14 amino acids. J was trimmed by 6 bases and V by 7 bases; bases with no gene match: 8. Germline lookup yields CDR1 MDHEN and CDR2 SYDVKM. In DNA form, the CDR3 reads TGTGCCAGCAACCGACTAGCGGGAACAGTCGAGCAGTACTTC. This sequence encodes CASNRLAGTVEQYF.

The rearrangement joins TRBV11-3 to TRBJ2-7; TRBD2 might be the D (6 bases). With 1 base removed from V and 4 bases from J, the gap between germline ends came to 8 bases. Per the germline V gene, CDR1 is SGHNT and CDR2 is YENEEA. The CDR3 spans 13 residues. The CDR3 sequence: CASSLGDSYEQYF. CDR3 sequence (DNA): TGTGCCAGCAGCTTAGGGGACTCTTACGAGCAGTACTTC.

This chain uses TRBV5-1 with TRBJ2-1; D remains ambiguous. Trimming took 4 bases from V and 0 from J, leaving 11 bases between them. This CDR3 comprises 15 residues. CDR1 and CDR2 (germline): SGHRS, YFSETQ. The CDR3 spells CASSKTPDSYNEQFF. The CDR3 coding sequence is TGCGCCAGCAGCAAGACTCCGGACTCCTACAATGAGCAGTTCTTC.